This T cell receptor beta chain was recorded in a study of Ad26.COV2.S vaccination and SARS-CoV-2 variants (dated by TCRdb to about 2021). Study-level background: Vaccine-arm donors were drawn from COV1001, a multicentre, randomized, double-blind, placebo-controlled phase I-IIa trial of Ad26.COV2.S in healthy adults. Dosing of Ad26.COV2.S was intramuscular, at either 5x10^10 or 1x10^11 viral particles, delivered as one shot or as two shots spaced 56 days apart. The specificity and breadth of SARS-CoV-2-reactive T cell receptors after Ad26.COV2.S vaccination were assessed by TCRbeta repertoire sequencing. The TCR-sequenced set comprised around 30 samples: some 20 Ad26.COV2.S vaccine recipients, 5 placebo recipients and 8 SARS-CoV-2 convalescent individuals. Participants in the trial were split at random into five groups of five each, receiving low-dose or high-dose Ad26.COV2.S once or twice, or else placebo on both occasions. Blinding of investigators to trial group allocation was maintained during experiments and outcome assessment.

From its cysteine to its phenylalanine, the CDR3 spans 14 amino acids. Kept here is only the CDR3 DNA, which spans 42 bases and is read in frame from base 1. V lost 2 bases and J lost 2 bases; the stretch between them is 7 bases long. Per the germline V gene, SGHRS is the CDR1 and YFSETQ is the CDR2. The treatment or condition label on this specimen signifies: 15 to 20 received Ad26.COV2.S at low or high dose, single or two shots; 5 received placebo; per-sample allocation not given. Repertoires of vaccine and placebo recipients were sequenced from samples taken on day 63 after the first injection. Cohort 1b enrolled around 24 adults aged 18-55 years at a single site in Boston, USA, between 29 July and 7 August 2020. Ad26.COV2.S was a replication-incompetent adenovirus type 26 vector that expressed a prefusion-stabilized SARS-CoV-2 spike protein derived from the original Wuhan strain. This clone came up many times. Its antigen remains unidentified. Base qualities are not at hand, and no much larger clone is one base apart.

The immunoSEQ Assay was the method used to sequence TCRbeta CDR3 regions. After extraction, genomic DNA underwent amplification by bias-controlled multiplex PCR, followed by high-throughput sequencing. Concerning the study's data processing: To quantify the absolute abundance of every unique TCRbeta CDR3 region, sequences were collapsed and filtered. T cell fraction was estimated by normalization of TCRbeta template counts to usable DNA, with usable DNA being measured through amplification of reference genes present in all nucleated cells. Repertoire TCRs were annotated as SARS-CoV-2-specific when V gene, CDR3 amino acid sequence and J gene were exactly matched to a known reactive TCR set. The reference SARS-CoV-2 TCR set was obtained from MIRA and was filtered for enrichment in COVID-19-positive ImmuneCODE repertoires, whereby public or cross-reactive TCRs were removed. Based on the MIRA antigens, annotated TCRs were further analysed at the level of specific ORF or position within ORF. Depth was the summed frequency of annotated unique rearrangements, while breadth was defined as annotated unique rearrangements over total unique productive rearrangements. Group comparisons of TCR breadth used two-sided Wilcoxon rank-sum tests. The clones in this table, taken by TCRdb from immuneACCESS, are in-frame only. Not every clone is retained; where verified, under half of the shortfall comes from an unresolved V gene, and the cause of the rest is unknown. Clonal size and the V and J genes are those of that table, whereas D and trimming came from the DNA. Counted in this sample were 380,000 or so clones; around 88% of them appeared once. Approximately 12% of the sample is in the top ten clones.

Paper-wide results and their limitations: The study was not powered to compare responses between vaccine doses or regimens. Comparable non-spike TCR breadth was observed between vaccine and placebo recipients, consistent with only spike being contained in the vaccine. Ad26.COV2.S recipients had higher spike-specific TCR breadth than placebo recipients (P = 0.0014). According to the authors, total T cell responses may have been underestimated by the TCR breadth and depth analyses. After vaccination, substantial breadth of spike-specific CD8+ and CD4+ T cell responses was reported.

The clonotype was recovered from a person between 18 and 65 years old who received the Ad26.COV2.S COVID-19 vaccine or a placebo. The sample consisted of peripheral blood, taken in a trial of Ad26.COV2.S vaccine versus placebo. The V and J segments used are TRBV5-1 and TRBJ1-4, with TRBD1 tentatively as D gene (5 bases match). The nucleotide sequence reads as follows: TGCGCCAGCAGCTTTGGGACGACTAATGAAAAACTGTTTTTT. This is translated as CASSFGTTNEKLFF.